This T cell receptor (beta chain) was found in a study of lymphopenia after photon versus proton radiotherapy. Study-level results: After the lymphocyte nadir, photon-treated repertoires showed oligoclonal expansion, especially of CD8+ Temra cells. Under photons, naive T cells and diversity fell while effector/memory populations rose.

About this clone itself: Its antigen is not known.

Sequencing used immunoSEQ multiplex PCR; TCRdb keeps in-frame clones, though not all of them. Among 65,000 to 85,000 clones listed, just under 95% were seen once. The CDR3 extends over 15 amino acids. Trimming shortened V by 3 bases and J by 3 bases, and 14 bases separated the two germline ends. Germline-derived CDR1 and CDR2 are LNHNV and YYDKDF (reference sequence). The starting material was peripheral blood, obtained from a patient treated with photon-based radiotherapy. The origin of this receptor is a woman aged 40-49 years with cholangiocarcinoma. The rearrangement uses TRBV15 and TRBJ2-5; D not resolved. The CDR3 here is CATSSQRVSKETQYF. The CDR3 DNA is TGTGCCACCAGCAGCCAAAGGGTCTCGAAAGAGACCCAGTACTTC.